This T cell receptor (beta chain) comes out of a study of T cells in Graves' hyperthyroidism and ophthalmopathy. Study-level background: Peripheral blood was acquired at first diagnosis, ahead of any therapy whatsoever.

V trimming: 5 bases; J trimming: 4 bases; junction bases outside the gene matches: 11. CDR1 is LNHNV, CDR2 YYDKDF, per germline (reference sequence). The CDR3 contains 16 residues. This clonotype was seen at least ten times. The TCR beta CDR3 regions underwent amplification using RNA transcripts as the source. The HTBI set primed first-round TCR CDR3 RT-PCR. Via MiXCR, TCRdb re-called the multiplex PCR reads, giving one row per CDR3 protein. This sample yields around 250,000 distinct CDR3 sequences, of which about 16% are seen a single time; more than 25% belongs to the top ten. A Clinical Activity Score of at least 3, a NOSPECS grade of at least 4 and a duration under 3 months were recorded in the ophthalmopathy patients. The PBMCs were taken from approximately 9 ml of fresh peripheral blood.

The chain employs TRBV15 and TRBJ2-1; 7 bases are a match to TRBD1. The sample taken for sequencing was blood. This clonotype originated in a woman in her late teens or twenties with Graves' ophthalmopathy. The DNA for the CDR3 is TGTGCCACCAGCGCCTACAGGGGTTCTTCTTACAATGAGCAGTTCTTC. This gives the protein CATSAYRGSSYNEQFF.